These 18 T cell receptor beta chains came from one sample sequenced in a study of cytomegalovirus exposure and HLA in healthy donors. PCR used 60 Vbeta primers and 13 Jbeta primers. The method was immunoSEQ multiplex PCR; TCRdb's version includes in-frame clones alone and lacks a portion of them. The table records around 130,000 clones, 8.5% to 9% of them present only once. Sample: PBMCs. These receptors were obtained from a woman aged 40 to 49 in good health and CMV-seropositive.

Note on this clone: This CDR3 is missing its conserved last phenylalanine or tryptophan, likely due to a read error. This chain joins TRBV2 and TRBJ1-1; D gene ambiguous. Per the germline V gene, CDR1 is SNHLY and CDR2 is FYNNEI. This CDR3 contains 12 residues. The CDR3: CASETGSTEAFV. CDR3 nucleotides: TGTGCAAGCGAAACGGGGAGCACTGAAGCTTTCGTT.

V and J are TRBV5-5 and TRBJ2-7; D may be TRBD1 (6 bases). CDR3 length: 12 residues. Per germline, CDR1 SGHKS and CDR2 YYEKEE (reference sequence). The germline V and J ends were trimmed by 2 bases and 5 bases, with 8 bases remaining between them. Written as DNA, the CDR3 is TGTGCCAGCAGCTTCAGGGGCAACGAGCAGTACTTC. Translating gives CASSFRGNEQYF.

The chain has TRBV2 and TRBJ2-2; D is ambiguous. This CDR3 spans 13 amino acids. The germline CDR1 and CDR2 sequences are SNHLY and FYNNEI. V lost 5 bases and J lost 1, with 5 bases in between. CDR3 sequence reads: CASSPGNTGELFF. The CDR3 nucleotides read TGTGCCAGCAGTCCAGGGAACACCGGGGAGCTGTTTTTT.

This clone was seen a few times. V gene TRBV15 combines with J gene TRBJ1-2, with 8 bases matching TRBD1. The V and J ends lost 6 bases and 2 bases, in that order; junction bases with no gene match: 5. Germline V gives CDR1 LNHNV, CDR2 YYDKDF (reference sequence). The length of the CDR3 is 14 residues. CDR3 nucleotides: TGTGCCACCAGTAAGGACAGGGAGAACTATGGCTACACCTTC. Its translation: CATSKDRENYGYTF.

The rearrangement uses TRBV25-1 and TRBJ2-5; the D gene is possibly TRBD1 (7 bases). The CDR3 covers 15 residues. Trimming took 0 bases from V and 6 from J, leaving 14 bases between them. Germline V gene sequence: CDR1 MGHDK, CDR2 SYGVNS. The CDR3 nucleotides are TGTGCCAGCAGTGAATACGAAGGGGGCGGGAAGACCCAGTACTTC. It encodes CASSEYEGGGKTQYF.

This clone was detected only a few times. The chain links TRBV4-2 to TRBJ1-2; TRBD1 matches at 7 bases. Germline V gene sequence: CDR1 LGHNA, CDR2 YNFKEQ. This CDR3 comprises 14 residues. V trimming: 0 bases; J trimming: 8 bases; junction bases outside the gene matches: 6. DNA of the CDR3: TGTGCCAGCAGCCAAGATACCCAGGGGGAAGGCTACACCTTC. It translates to CASSQDTQGEGYTF.

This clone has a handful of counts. In DNA form, the CDR3 reads TGTGCCAGCAGCTTGGTGGGCCAGTCCTACGAGCAGTACTTC. Translating it yields CASSLVGQSYEQYF. The rearrangement uses TRBV5-6 and TRBJ2-7; D remains ambiguous. The CDR3 has 14 amino acids. The germline V and J ends were trimmed by 0 bases and 1 base, with 8 bases remaining between them. CDR1 SGHDT and CDR2 YYEEEE come from the germline V gene. Looking up the rest from reference TRBV5-6 and TRBJ2-7 gives the full variable domain: DAGVTQSPTHLIKTRGQQVTLRCSPKSGHDTVSWYQQALGQGPQFIFQYYEEEERQRGNFPDRFSGHQFPNYSSELNVNALLLGDSALYLCASSLVGQSYEQYFGPGTRLTVT.

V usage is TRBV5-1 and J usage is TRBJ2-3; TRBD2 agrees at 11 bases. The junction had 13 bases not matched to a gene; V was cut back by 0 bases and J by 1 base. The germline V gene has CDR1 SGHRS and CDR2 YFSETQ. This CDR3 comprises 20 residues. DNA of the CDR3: TGCGCCAGCAGCTTGGGCTTGGGACTAGCGGTCGATGAGGGCACAGATACGCAGTATTTT. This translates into CASSLGLGLAVDEGTDTQYF.

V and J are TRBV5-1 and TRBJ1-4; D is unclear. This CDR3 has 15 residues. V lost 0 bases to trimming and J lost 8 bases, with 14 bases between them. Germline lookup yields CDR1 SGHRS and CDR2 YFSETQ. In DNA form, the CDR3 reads TGCGCCAGCAGCTTGGGTAGCCCTAGCGGCGAAAAACTGTTTTTT. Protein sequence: CASSLGSPSGEKLFF.

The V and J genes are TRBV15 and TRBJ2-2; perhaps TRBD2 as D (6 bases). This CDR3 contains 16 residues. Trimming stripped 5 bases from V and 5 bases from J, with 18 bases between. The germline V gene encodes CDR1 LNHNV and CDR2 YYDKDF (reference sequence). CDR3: CATSPRTGEVTGELFF. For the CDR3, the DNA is TGTGCCACCAGCCCTAGGACGGGGGAAGTAACCGGGGAGCTGTTTTTT.

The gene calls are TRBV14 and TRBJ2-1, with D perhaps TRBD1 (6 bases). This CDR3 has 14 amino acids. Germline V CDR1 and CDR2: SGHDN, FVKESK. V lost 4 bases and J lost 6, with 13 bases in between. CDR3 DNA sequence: TGTGCCAGCAGCCTGGGACCAGGGGCCAATGAGCAGTTCTTC. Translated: CASSLGPGANEQFF.

CDR3 DNA sequence: TGTGCCAGCTCACCACCGGCTAGGAACACTGAAGCTTTCTTT. This encodes CASSPPARNTEAFF. The rearrangement joins TRBV18 to TRBJ1-1; no clear D. Germline V gene data show CDR1 as KGHSH and CDR2 as LQKENI. There are 14 residues in the CDR3. The V end lost 0 bases, the J end lost 1 base, and 6 bases lay between the germline ends.

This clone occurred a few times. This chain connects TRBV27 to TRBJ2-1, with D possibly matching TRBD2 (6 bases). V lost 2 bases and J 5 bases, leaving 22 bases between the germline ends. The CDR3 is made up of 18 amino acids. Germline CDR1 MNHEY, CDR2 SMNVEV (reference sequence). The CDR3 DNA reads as TGTGCCAGCAGTTTAAGCCCCTACGCGGGGAGTTTCCACAATGAGCAGTTCTTC. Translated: CASSLSPYAGSFHNEQFF.

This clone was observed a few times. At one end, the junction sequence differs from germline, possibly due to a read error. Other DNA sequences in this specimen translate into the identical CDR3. The CDR3 here is CAINGQGPLSGANVLTF. The CDR3 DNA is TGTGCCATCAATGGACAGGGTCCCCTCTCTGGGGCCAACGTCCTGACCTTC. This chain links TRBV10-3 with TRBJ2-6; TRBD1 matches 8 bases. Per germline, CDR1 ENHRY and CDR2 SYGVKD. CDR3 length: 17 amino acids.

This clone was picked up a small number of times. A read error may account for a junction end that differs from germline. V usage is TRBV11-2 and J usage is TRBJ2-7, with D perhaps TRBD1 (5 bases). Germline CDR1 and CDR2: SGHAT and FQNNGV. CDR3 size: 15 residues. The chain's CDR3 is CASSLGTGFYYEQYF. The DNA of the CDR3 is TGTGCCAGCAGCTTAGGCACAGGTTTTTACTACGAGCAATACTTC.

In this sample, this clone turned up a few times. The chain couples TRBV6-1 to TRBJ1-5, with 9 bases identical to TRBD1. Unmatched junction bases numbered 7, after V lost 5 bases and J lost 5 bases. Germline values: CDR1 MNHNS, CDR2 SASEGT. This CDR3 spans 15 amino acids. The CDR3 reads CASSTDRGGDQPQHF. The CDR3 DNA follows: TGTGCCAGCAGTACCGACAGGGGGGGAGATCAGCCCCAGCATTTT.

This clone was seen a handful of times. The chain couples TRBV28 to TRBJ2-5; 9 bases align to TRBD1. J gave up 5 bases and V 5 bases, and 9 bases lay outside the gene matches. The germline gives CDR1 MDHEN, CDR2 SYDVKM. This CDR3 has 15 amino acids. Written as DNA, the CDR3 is TGTGCCAGCAGTCTCGGGACAGGGTCAAGGGAGACCCAGTACTTC. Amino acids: CASSLGTGSRETQYF.

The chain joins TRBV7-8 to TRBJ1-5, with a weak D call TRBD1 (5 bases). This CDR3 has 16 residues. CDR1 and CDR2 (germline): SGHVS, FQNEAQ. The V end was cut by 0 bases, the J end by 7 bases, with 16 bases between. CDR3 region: CASSLALSGMGQPQHF. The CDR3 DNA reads TGTGCCAGCAGCTTAGCGCTGTCAGGGATGGGGCAGCCCCAGCATTTT.